This T cell receptor (beta chain) was sequenced for a study of somatic mutations in cytotoxic T cells in rheumatoid arthritis. Across the whole study: Some V beta antibody-stained T-cell populations were flow-sorted at nearly 100% purity, including V beta1+ cells sequenced for TCRB. Study observations and caveats: Patients with a largest CD8+ clone exceeding 20% of CD8+ cells numbered 8 of 65. Rheumatoid arthritis patients and age-matched healthy controls showed no significant difference in CD8+ T-cell clonality.

V lost 0 bases to trimming and J lost 2 bases, with 11 bases between them. Germline values: CDR1 GTSNPN, CDR2 SVGIG (reference sequence). The CDR3 sequence is 14 residues long. Blood donors with median age around 58 years (range 21-70), roughly 50% female, served as healthy controls. Libraries were prepared by immunoSEQ multiplex PCR; TCRdb keeps only in-frame clonotypes and omits some of them. The sample lists about 33,000 clones, about 84% seen once, with more than 2.5% in the top ten. With regard to this clone: Its antigen remains unidentified.

The sequencing sample was made of CD8+ T cells sorted from blood. The clonotype originates from a man in his forties or fifties in good health. This rearrangement joins TRBV30 to TRBJ2-7; D is perhaps TRBD2 (6 bases). The CDR3 sequence: CAWSVQRATYEQYF. CDR3 in DNA: TGTGCCTGGAGTGTCCAGCGGGCCACCTACGAGCAGTACTTC.